These 11 T cell receptor beta chains were all obtained from the same sample, sequenced in a study of blood T cell repertoires in COVID-19. The method was immunoSEQ multiplex PCR; TCRdb's version includes in-frame clones alone and lacks a portion of them. This table has under 400,000 clones, roughly nine tenths appearing once. Input material: peripheral blood. The receptors derive from a woman between 25 and 40 years old with COVID-19, enrolled during active disease.

The chain employs TRBV28 and TRBJ2-1; 7 bases agree with TRBD1. With 6 bases clipped from V and 0 bases from J, the junction kept 8 bases outside the gene matches. Germline V gene sequence: CDR1 MDHEN, CDR2 SYDVKM. There are 16 residues in the CDR3. CDR3 sequence (DNA): TGTGCCAGCAGACGACAGGGTGGGAGCTCCTACAATGAGCAGTTCTTC. Its protein product is CASRRQGGSSYNEQFF. Full variable domain (remainder filled in from reference TRBV28 and TRBJ2-1): DVKVTQSSRYLVKRTGEKVFLECVQDMDHENMFWYRQDPGLGLRLIYFSYDVKMKEKGDIPEGYSVSREKKERFSLILESASTNQTSMYLCASRRQGGSSYNEQFFGPGTRLTVL.

V usage is TRBV5-4 and J usage is TRBJ1-6, with 9 positions matching TRBD1. V gave up 4 bases and J gave up 6 bases; unmatched junction bases: 5. There are 15 residues in the CDR3. The V gene's germline CDR1 is SGHNT and CDR2 YYREEE (reference sequence). Written as DNA, the CDR3 is TGTGCCAGCAGCCCCCGGACAGGGGTTAATTCACCCCTCCACTTT. Protein: CASSPRTGVNSPLHF. Together with reference TRBV5-4 and TRBJ1-6, the CDR3 gives the full variable domain: ETGVTQSPTHLIKTRGQQVTLRCSSQSGHNTVSWYQQALGQGPQFIFQYYREEENGRGNFPPRFSGLQFPNYSSELNVNALELDDSALYLCASSPRTGVNSPLHFGNGTRLTVT.

The chain carries TRBV15 and TRBJ2-1; 9 bases line up with TRBD2. Germline V gene sequence: CDR1 LNHNV, CDR2 YYDKDF (reference sequence). With V trimmed by 1 base and J by 3 bases, 1 base remained unmatched. This CDR3 region has 15 residues. The CDR3 nucleotides read TGTGCCACCAGCAGAGTAGCGGGAGACTACAATGAGCAGTTCTTC. Protein product: CATSRVAGDYNEQFF.

This rearrangement joins TRBV12-5 to TRBJ1-5; 8 positions agree with TRBD1. The CDR3 is made up of 14 amino acids. Germline-derived CDR1 and CDR2 are LGHNT and FRNRAP. The trim removed 7 bases at V and 6 bases at J, leaving 8 bases unmatched. The CDR3: CASVSTGVGQPQHF. The CDR3 DNA reads as TGTGCTAGTGTTTCGACAGGGGTAGGTCAGCCCCAGCATTTT.

V gene TRBV10-3 combines with J gene TRBJ1-4, with 7 bases that match TRBD1. Germline CDR1 is ENHRY and CDR2 is SYGVKD. The V gene end was trimmed by 2 bases and the J gene end by 10 bases; junction bases not matched to a gene: 7. This CDR3 spans 14 amino acids. The CDR3 bases are TGTGCCATCAGTGAGGCAGGGGGTGTCGGAAAACTGTTTTTT. Translation: CAISEAGGVGKLFF.

The genes are TRBV9 and TRBJ2-3, with D possibly being TRBD2 (7 bases). The V end was cut by 3 bases, the J end by 2 bases, with 16 bases between. CDR3 length equals 16 residues. Germline loops: CDR1 SGDLS, CDR2 YYNGEE. The CDR3 DNA sequence: TGTGCCAGCAGCGAGGGGGGGCAGCCATCCACAGATACGCAGTATTTT. Translation gives CASSEGGQPSTDTQYF.

The CDR3 DNA follows: TGTGCCAGCAGCTCTAGCGCTCAGGGGGTCGTATTGGAGACCCAGTACTTC. It codes for CASSSSAQGVVLETQYF. The V gene is TRBV7-9, the J gene TRBJ2-5; TRBD1 is a possible D gene (7 bases). CDR3 length equals 17 residues. With 4 bases removed from V and 5 bases from J, the gap between germline ends came to 23 bases. Germline V gene sequence: CDR1 SEHNR, CDR2 FQNEAQ (reference sequence).

The gene calls are TRBV30 and TRBJ2-1; possible D gene TRBD2, 6 bases. Trimming took off 4 bases at V and 9 bases at J, with 19 bases between the two ends. This CDR3 region has 14 residues. Per germline, CDR1 GTSNPN and CDR2 SVGIG (reference sequence). CDR3 loop: CAWKNGGNAGEQFF. The CDR3 bases are TGTGCCTGGAAAAACGGGGGAAATGCTGGTGAGCAGTTCTTC.

The chain uses TRBV10-3 and TRBJ1-2, with 7 bases lining up with TRBD1. The V and J ends lost 1 base and 4 bases, in that order; junction bases with no gene match: 3. This CDR3 comprises 14 residues. Germline V gene sequence: CDR1 ENHRY, CDR2 SYGVKD. CDR3 protein: CAISEWTGIYGYTF. Written as DNA, the CDR3 is TGTGCCATCAGTGAGTGGACAGGAATCTATGGCTACACCTTC.

This chain links TRBV30 with TRBJ2-7; 13 positions agree with TRBD2. Trimming removed 2 bases from V and 3 bases from J; junction bases left unmatched: 10. This CDR3 is built from 17 residues. Looked up from germline, CDR1 is GTSNPN and CDR2 is SVGIG (reference sequence). The chain's CDR3 is CAWSSPMGLAGLYEQYF. The CDR3 region has the DNA TGTGCCTGGAGTTCCCCCATGGGACTAGCGGGACTCTACGAGCAGTACTTC.

This clone appeared a few times. The CDR3 bases are TGTGCCAGCAGCTTGTATCGGACAGTTGAAGCTTTCTTT. Protein: CASSLYRTVEAFF. The rearrangement uses TRBV5-8 and TRBJ1-1, with D possibly being TRBD1 (6 bases). Germline V CDR1 and CDR2: SGHTS, YDEGEE. CDR3 size: 13 residues. V dropped 1 base and J dropped 7 bases, with 11 bases sitting between them.